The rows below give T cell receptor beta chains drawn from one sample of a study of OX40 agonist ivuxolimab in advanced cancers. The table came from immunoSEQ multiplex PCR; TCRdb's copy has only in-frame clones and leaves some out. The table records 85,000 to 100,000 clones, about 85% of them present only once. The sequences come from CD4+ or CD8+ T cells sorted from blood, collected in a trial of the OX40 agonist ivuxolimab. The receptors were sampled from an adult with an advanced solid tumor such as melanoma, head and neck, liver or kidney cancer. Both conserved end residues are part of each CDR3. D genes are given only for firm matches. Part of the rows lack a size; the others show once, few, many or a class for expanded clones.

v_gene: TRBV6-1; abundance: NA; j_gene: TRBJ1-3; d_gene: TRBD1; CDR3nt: TGTGCCAGCATTACACAGGGGGTTAACGGAAACACCATATATTTT; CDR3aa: CASITQGVNGNTIYF
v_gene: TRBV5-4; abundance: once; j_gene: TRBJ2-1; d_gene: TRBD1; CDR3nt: TGTGCCAGCAGCTTGGACAGGGGAAGGAATGAGCAGTTCTTC; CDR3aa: CASSLDRGRNEQFF
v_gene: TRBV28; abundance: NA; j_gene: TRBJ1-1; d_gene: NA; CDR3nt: TGTGCCAGCAGTTCAATCCACTCGGATGGAACTGAAGCTTTCTTT; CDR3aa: CASSSIHSDGTEAFF
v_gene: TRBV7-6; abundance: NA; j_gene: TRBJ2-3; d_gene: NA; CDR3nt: TGTGCCAGCAGCTTGACCCCGGGGGCAGATACGCAGTATTTT; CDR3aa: CASSLTPGADTQYF
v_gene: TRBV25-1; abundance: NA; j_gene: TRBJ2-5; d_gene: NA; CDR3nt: TGTGCCAGCAGTGAATTAGAGACCCAGTACTTC; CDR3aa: CASSELETQYF
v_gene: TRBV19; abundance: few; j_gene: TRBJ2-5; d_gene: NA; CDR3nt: TGTGCCAGTAGTATAAGGAGGGGGCATTTAGAGACCCAGTACTTC; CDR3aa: CASSIRRGHLETQYF
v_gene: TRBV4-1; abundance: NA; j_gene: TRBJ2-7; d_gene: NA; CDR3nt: TGCGCCAGCAGCCCGACCCCCGGCTTCCCCTACGAGCAGTACTTC; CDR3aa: CASSPTPGFPYEQYF
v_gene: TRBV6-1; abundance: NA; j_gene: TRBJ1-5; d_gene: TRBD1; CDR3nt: TGTGCCAGCAGACGGACAGGGGGCGACCAGCCCCAGCATTTT; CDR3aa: CASRRTGGDQPQHF
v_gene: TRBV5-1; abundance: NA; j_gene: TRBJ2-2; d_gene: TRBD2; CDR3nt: TGCGCCAGCAGCTTGTGGGGGACCGCGGGGGCCGGGGAGCTGTTTTTT; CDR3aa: CASSLWGTAGAGELFF
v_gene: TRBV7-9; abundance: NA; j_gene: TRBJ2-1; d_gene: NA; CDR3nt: TGTGCCAGCAGCCCCGGCAATGAGCAGTTCTTC; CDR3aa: CASSPGNEQFF
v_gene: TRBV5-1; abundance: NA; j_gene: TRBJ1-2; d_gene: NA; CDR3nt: TGCGCCAGCAGCTTGGATCCTTTTAACTATGGCTACACCTTC; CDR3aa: CASSLDPFNYGYTF
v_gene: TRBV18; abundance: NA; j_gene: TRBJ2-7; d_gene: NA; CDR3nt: TGTGCCAGCTCACCAAACGGCTACGAGCAGTACTTC; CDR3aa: CASSPNGYEQYF
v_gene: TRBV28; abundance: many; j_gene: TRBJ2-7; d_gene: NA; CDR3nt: TGTGCCAGCAGTGTAGACAGCGATGGTACCTACGAGCAGTACTTC; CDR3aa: CASSVDSDGTYEQYF
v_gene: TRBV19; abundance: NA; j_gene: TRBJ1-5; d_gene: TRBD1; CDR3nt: TGTGCCAGTAGTATAAGGATAGAAGGGGACAGCTATAGCAATCAGCCCCAGCATTTT; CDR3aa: CASSIRIEGDSYSNQPQHF
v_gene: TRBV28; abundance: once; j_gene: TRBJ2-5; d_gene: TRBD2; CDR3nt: TGTGCCAGCAGTCTCTTGACTAGCGGGCTGATAGAGACCCAGTACTTC; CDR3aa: CASSLLTSGLIETQYF
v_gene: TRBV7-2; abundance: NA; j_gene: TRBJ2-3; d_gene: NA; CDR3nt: TGTGCCAGCAGCTCCCGCACAGATACGCAGTATTTT; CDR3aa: CASSSRTDTQYF
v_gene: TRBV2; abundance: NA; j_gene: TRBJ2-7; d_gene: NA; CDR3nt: TGTGCCAGCAGTCAAGCCGGGGTAGGGGTCGAGCAGTACTTC; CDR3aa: CASSQAGVGVEQYF
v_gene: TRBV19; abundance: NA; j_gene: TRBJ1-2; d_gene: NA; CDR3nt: TGTGCCAGTAAGCACGCGGAAGGCAGTAACTATGGCTACACCTTC; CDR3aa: CASKHAEGSNYGYTF
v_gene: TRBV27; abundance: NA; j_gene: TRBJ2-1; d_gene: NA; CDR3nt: TGTGCCAGCAGTTTATGGGGGCCTTTAAATGAGCAGTTCTTC; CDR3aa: CASSLWGPLNEQFF
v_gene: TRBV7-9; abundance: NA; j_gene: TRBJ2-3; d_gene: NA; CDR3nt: TGTGCCAGCAGCAAGGACGGTGGGGATACGCAGTATTTT; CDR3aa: CASSKDGGDTQYF
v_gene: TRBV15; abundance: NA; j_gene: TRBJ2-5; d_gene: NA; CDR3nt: TGTGCCACCAGCAGGGCGGGGACGCGGGAGACCCAGTACTTC; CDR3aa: CATSRAGTRETQYF
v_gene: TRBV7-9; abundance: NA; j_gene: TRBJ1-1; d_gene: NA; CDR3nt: TGTGCCAGCAGCTCGGGGTTGTGGGGGACGAACACTGAAGCTTTCTTT; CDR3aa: CASSSGLWGTNTEAFF
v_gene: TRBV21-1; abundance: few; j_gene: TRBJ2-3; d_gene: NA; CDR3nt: TGTGCCAGCAGCACCTCTACGCGGGAGGGCACAGATACGCAGTATTTT; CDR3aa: CASSTSTREGTDTQYF
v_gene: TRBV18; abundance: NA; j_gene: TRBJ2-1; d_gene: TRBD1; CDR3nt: TGTGCCAGCTCACCACCGAACCGAGACAGGGACAATGAGCAGTTCTTC; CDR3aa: CASSPPNRDRDNEQFF
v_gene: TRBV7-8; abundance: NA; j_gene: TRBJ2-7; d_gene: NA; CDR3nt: TGTGCCAGCAGCTTATGGGAGGACGAGCAGTACTTC; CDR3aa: CASSLWEDEQYF
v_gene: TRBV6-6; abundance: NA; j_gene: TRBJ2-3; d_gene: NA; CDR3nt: TGTGCCAGCGGTGGGACAGATACGCAGTATTTT; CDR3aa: CASGGTDTQYF
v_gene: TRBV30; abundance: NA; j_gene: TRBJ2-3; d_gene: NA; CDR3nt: TGTGCCTGGAGTTTAGGCCCGCAGTATTTT; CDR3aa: CAWSLGPQYF
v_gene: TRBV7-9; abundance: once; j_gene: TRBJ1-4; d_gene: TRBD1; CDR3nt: TGTGCCAGCAGCGGCGGGACAGGGGCACTTGAAAAACTGTTTTTT; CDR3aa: CASSGGTGALEKLFF
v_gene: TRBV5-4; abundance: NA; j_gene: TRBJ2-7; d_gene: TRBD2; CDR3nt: TGTGCCAGCGGACAATTGGGGGGGGTGACCTACGAGCAGTACTTC; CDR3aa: CASGQLGGVTYEQYF
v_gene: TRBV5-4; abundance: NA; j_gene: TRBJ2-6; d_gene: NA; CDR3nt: TGTGCCAGCAGCGGGGGGACGGAGAGCTCTGGGGCCAACGTCCTGACTTTC; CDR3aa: CASSGGTESSGANVLTF
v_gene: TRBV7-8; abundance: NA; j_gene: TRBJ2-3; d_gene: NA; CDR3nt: TGTGCCAGCAGCTGGGCAGATACGCAGTATTTT; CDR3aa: CASSWADTQYF
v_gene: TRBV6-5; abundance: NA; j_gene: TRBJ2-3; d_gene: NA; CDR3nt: TGTGCCAGCAGTTACTCGAGTTTTAGGACAGATACGCAGTATTTT; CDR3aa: CASSYSSFRTDTQYF
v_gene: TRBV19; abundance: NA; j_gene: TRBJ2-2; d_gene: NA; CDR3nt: TGTGCCAGTAGTTGGAGTCCGGGAGTCACCGGGGAGCTGTTTTTT; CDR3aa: CASSWSPGVTGELFF
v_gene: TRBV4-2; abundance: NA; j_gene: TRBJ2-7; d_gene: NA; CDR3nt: TGTGCCAGCAGCTTGGGCGGAGATTGGGAGCAGTACTTC; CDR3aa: CASSLGGDWEQYF
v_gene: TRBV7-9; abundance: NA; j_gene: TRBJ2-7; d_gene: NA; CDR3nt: TGTGCCAGCAGCTTAGTTGATCACGAGCAGTACTTC; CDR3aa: CASSLVDHEQYF
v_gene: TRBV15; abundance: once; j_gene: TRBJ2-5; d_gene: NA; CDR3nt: TGTGCCACCAGCAGACTTCCTCCCCTACCTGGGGGACGGGAGACCCAGTACTTC; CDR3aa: CATSRLPPLPGGRETQYF
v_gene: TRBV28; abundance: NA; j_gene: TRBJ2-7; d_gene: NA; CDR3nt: TGTGCCAGCAGTTTCGGAATCGGGGCGGGATACGAGCAGTACTTC; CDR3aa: CASSFGIGAGYEQYF
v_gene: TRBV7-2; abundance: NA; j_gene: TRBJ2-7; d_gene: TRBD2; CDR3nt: TGTGCCAGCAGCCCAAGACGGGACTACCTCTACGAGCAGTACTTC; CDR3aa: CASSPRRDYLYEQYF
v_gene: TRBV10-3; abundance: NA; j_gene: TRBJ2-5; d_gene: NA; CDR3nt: TGTGCCATCAGTGATCACACACAAGAGACCCAGTACTTC; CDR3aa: CAISDHTQETQYF
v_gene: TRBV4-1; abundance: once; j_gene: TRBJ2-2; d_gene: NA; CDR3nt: TGCGCCAGCAGCCAAGGGGAGCGCCTTCTGAACACCGGGGAGCTGTTTTTT; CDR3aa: CASSQGERLLNTGELFF
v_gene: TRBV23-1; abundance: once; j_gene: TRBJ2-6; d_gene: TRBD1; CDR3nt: TGCGCCAGCAGTCGCTTCTCCGGGACAGGGAGGCCTGGGGCCAACGTCCTGACTTTC; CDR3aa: CASSRFSGTGRPGANVLTF
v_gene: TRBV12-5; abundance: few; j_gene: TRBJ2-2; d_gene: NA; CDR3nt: TGTGCTAGTGGTCCCCGGGACGGCGGGGAGCTGTTTTTT; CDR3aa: CASGPRDGGELFF
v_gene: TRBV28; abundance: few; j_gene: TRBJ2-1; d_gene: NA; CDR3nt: TGTGCCAGCAGACAGAGGAACAGGGCCCTCTACAATGAGCAGTTCTTC; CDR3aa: CASRQRNRALYNEQFF
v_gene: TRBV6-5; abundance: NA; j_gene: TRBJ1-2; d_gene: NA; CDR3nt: TGTGCCAGCAGGATAAGGCTCCTAAACTATGGCTACACCTTC; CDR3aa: CASRIRLLNYGYTF
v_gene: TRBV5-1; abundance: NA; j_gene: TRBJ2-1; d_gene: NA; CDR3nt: TGCGCCAGCAGCTTAGGCCAGGGGTTGTTCTATGAGCAGTTCTTC; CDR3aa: CASSLGQGLFYEQFF
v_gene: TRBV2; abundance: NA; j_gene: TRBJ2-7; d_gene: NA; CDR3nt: TGTGCCAGTGTAGTTTTTCCCCTCTACGAGCAGTACTTC; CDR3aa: CASVVFPLYEQYF